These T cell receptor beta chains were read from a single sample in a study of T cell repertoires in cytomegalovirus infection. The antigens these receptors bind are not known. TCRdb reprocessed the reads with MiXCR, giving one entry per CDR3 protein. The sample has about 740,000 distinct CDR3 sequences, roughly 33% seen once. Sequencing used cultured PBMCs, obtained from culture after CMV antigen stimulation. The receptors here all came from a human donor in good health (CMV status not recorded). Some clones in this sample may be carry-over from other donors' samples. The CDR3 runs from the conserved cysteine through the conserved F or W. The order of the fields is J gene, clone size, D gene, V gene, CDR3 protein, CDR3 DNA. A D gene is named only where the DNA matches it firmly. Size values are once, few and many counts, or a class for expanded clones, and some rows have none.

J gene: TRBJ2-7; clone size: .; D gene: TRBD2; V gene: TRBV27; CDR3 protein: CASSRRLAGNRLSYEQYF; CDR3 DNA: TGTGCCAGCAGTCGTAGACTAGCGGGAAATCGATTATCCTACGAGCAGTACTTC
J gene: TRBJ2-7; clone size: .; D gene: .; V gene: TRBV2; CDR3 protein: CASHLGYEQYF; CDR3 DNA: TGTGCCAGCCACCTGGGCTACGAGCAGTACTTC
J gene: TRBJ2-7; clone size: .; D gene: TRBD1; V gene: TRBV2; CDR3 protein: CASRAGTGAEQYF; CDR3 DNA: TGTGCCAGCAGGGCCGGGACAGGGGCCGAGCAGTACTTC
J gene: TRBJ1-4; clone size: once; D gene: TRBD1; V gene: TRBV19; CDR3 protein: CASSTPGGSTNEKLFF; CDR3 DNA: TGTGCCAGTAGTACTCCAGGGGGTTCAACTAATGAAAAACTGTTTTTT
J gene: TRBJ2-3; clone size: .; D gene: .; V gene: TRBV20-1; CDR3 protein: CSASGVRATDTQYF; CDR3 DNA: TGCAGTGCTAGTGGTGTGCGGGCAACAGATACGCAGTATTTT
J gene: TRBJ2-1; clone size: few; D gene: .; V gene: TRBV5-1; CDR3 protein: CASSLDRARYNEQFF; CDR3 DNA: TGCGCCAGCAGCTTGGATAGGGCCCGTTACAATGAGCAGTTCTTC
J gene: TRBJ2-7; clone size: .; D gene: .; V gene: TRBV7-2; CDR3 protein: CASSKLYEQYF; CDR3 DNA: TGTGCCAGCAGTAAGTTATACGAGCAGTACTTC
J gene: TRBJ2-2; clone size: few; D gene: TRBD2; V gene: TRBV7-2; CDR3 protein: CASSSSGVATGELFF; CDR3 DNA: TGTGCCAGCAGCTCTAGCGGGGTGGCCACCGGGGAGCTGTTTTTT
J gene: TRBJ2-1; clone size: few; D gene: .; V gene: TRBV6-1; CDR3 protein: CASSASAYNEQFF; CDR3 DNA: TGTGCCAGCAGTGCCTCCGCCTACAATGAGCAGTTCTTC
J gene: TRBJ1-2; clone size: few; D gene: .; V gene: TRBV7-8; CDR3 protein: CASSRQRNYGYTF; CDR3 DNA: TGTGCCAGCAGCCGACAGAGAAACTATGGCTACACCTTC
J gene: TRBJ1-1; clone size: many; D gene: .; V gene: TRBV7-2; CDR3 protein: CASSSGMANTEAFF; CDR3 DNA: TGTGCCAGCAGCTCTGGGATGGCGAACACTGAAGCTTTCTTT
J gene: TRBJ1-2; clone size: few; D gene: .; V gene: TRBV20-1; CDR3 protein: CSARGGYYGYTF; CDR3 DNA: TGCAGTGCTAGGGGGGGTTACTATGGCTACACCTTC
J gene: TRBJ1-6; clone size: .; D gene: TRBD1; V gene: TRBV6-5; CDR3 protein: CASSYSFRGDSPLHF; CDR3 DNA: TGTGCCAGCAGTTACTCCTTCAGGGGGGATTCACCCCTCCACTTT